Below, 27 T cell receptor beta chains from the same sample are listed, as sequenced in a study of vaccination effects on CD4 cells after COVID-19. Antigens for these TCRs are unknown. Upon completion of about ten days in culture, CD4+ T cells were isolated. BNT162b2 vaccine or mRNA-1273 vaccine was given to participants in two doses. Profiling relied on immunoSEQ multiplex PCR, and the TCRdb table lists in-frame clones only, not all of them. The sample consists of about 71,000 clones, around 80% of them appearing once. The material sequenced was CD4+ T cells from PBMCs cultured without peptide, taken after COVID-19 vaccination. The source of these receptors is a human donor who received a COVID-19 vaccine.

The V and J genes are TRBV7-3 and TRBJ2-2, with 11 bases matching TRBD2. CDR1 and CDR2 (germline): SGHTA, FQGTGA. This CDR3 has 16 amino acids. J lost 4 bases, V lost 1 base, and 2 bases had no gene match. CDR3 sequence: CASSLNLAGGTGELFF. The CDR3 nucleotides are TGTGCCAGCAGCTTAAATCTAGCGGGGGGCACCGGGGAGCTGTTTTTT.

V usage is TRBV20-1 and J usage is TRBJ1-1, with a tentative D call TRBD1 (5 bases). The CDR3 runs 14 residues. V lost 3 bases to trimming and J lost 4 bases, with 15 bases between them. CDR1 DFQATT and CDR2 SNEGSKA come from the germline V gene (reference sequence). In nucleotides, the CDR3 is TGCAGTGCTAGTATGGACCCTGGGGGCACTGAAGCTTTCTTT. Translation gives CSASMDPGGTEAFF.

This clone occurred a few times. The V gene is TRBV7-6, the J gene TRBJ1-2; 9 bases align to TRBD1. There are 15 residues in the CDR3. Germline-derived CDR1 and CDR2 are SGHVS and FNYEAQ. The V and J ends lost 3 bases and 6 bases, in that order; junction bases with no gene match: 8. This CDR3 is CASSFEETGGNGYTF. The CDR3 DNA is TGTGCCAGCAGCTTTGAGGAGACAGGGGGTAATGGCTACACCTTC.

The V call is TRBV5-8, the J call TRBJ2-1; D might be TRBD2 (6 bases). CDR3 length equals 14 residues. Germline V gene sequence: CDR1 SGHTS, CDR2 YDEGEE. V dropped 7 bases and J dropped 4 bases, with 15 bases sitting between them. CDR3 sequence: CASPNWGEYNEQFF. The CDR3 DNA reads as TGTGCCAGCCCCAACTGGGGGGAGTACAATGAGCAGTTCTTC. Drawing the rest from reference TRBV5-8 and TRBJ2-1, the complete variable domain is EAGVTQSPTHLIKTRGQQATLRCSPISGHTSVYWYQQALGLGLQFLLWYDEGEERNRGNFPPRFSGRQFPNYSSELNVNALELEDSALYLCASPNWGEYNEQFFGPGTRLTVL.

This rearrangement joins TRBV19 to TRBJ1-4, with 8 bases that match TRBD1. CDR1 and CDR2 from the germline V gene are LNHDA and SQIVND (reference sequence). There are 17 residues in the CDR3. J was trimmed by 0 bases and V by 6 bases; bases with no gene match: 9. For the CDR3, the DNA is TGTGCCAGTAGCAAATACGGACAGGGTTCAACTAATGAAAAACTGTTTTTT. Translated, it gives CASSKYGQGSTNEKLFF.

V gene TRBV4-2 combines with J gene TRBJ2-3; TRBD2 matches at 9 bases. CDR3 size: 16 residues. J lost 1 base, V lost 0 bases, and 2 bases had no gene match. Germline CDR1 and CDR2: LGHNA and YNFKEQ. The CDR3 DNA follows: TGTGCCAGCAGCCAAGAATGGACTAGCGGCACAGATACGCAGTATTTT. It codes for CASSQEWTSGTDTQYF.

The V gene is TRBV10-3, the J gene TRBJ2-2; D is undetermined. This CDR3 has 13 amino acids. The V gene's germline CDR1 is ENHRY and CDR2 SYGVKD. The V end lost 2 bases, the J end lost 4 bases, and 5 bases lay between the germline ends. The CDR3 DNA is TGTGCCATCAGTGAGATGGGCACCGGGGAGCTGTTTTTT. Protein sequence: CAISEMGTGELFF.

The rearrangement joins TRBV4-1 to TRBJ2-7; D is perhaps TRBD1 (6 bases). V shed 0 bases and J shed 0 bases, with 18 bases lying between them. The germline gives CDR1 MGHRA, CDR2 YSYEKL. The CDR3 is 18 residues long. The CDR3 here is CASSQDIQGPTSSYEQYV. CDR3 in DNA: TGCGCCAGCAGCCAAGATATCCAGGGGCCGACGAGCTCCTACGAGCAGTACGTC.

The chain recombines TRBV5-4 with TRBJ2-3; possibly TRBD2 for D (5 bases). Trimming left V 1 base short and J 6 bases short, with 6 bases between. The CDR3 covers 12 residues. The germline V gene has CDR1 SGHNT and CDR2 YYREEE (reference sequence). The CDR3 DNA sequence: TGTGCCAGCAGCTTGCGCGGGGATACGCAGTATTTT. It codes for CASSLRGDTQYF.

The chain employs TRBV7-3 and TRBJ2-5; D may be TRBD2 (6 bases). Germline V gives CDR1 SGHTA, CDR2 FQGTGA. Trimming pared 5 bases from V and 1 base from J, leaving 14 bases between. This CDR3 is built from 15 residues. The CDR3 reads CASSKGPGSQETQYF. CDR3 sequence (DNA): TGTGCCAGCAGCAAAGGGCCCGGGAGCCAAGAGACCCAGTACTTC. Together with reference TRBV7-3 and TRBJ2-5, the CDR3 gives the full variable domain: GAGVSQTPSNKVTEKGKYVELRCDPISGHTALYWYRQSLGQGPEFLIYFQGTGAADDSGLPNDRFFAVRPEGSVSTLKIQRTERGDSAVYLCASSKGPGSQETQYFGPGTRLLVL.

This chain uses TRBV18 with TRBJ2-2; D uncertain. This CDR3 comprises 14 residues. In germline, CDR1 is KGHSH, CDR2 LQKENI. The ends were cut back, 4 bases at V and 6 bases at J, with 12 bases in the middle. The CDR3 here is CASSRGLVPGELFF. The CDR3 DNA reads TGTGCCAGCTCACGAGGCCTGGTCCCCGGGGAGCTGTTTTTT.

This clone was found once. The CDR3 reads CASSAIPGTQPQETQYF. The DNA of the CDR3 is TGTGCCAGCAGTGCGATACCCGGGACACAACCCCAAGAGACCCAGTACTTC. The V gene is TRBV25-1, the J gene TRBJ2-5; the D gene is possibly TRBD1 (6 bases). The V end lost 4 bases, the J end lost 1 base, and 19 bases lay between the germline ends. This CDR3 is built from 17 residues. Looked up from germline, CDR1 is MGHDK and CDR2 is SYGVNS. Looking up the rest from reference TRBV25-1 and TRBJ2-5 gives the full variable domain: EADIYQTPRYLVIGTGKKITLECSQTMGHDKMYWYQQDPGMELHLIHYSYGVNSTEKGDLSSESTVSRIRTEHFPLTLESARPSHTSQYLCASSAIPGTQPQETQYFGPGTRLLVL.

The chain has TRBV5-1 and TRBJ2-5; D perhaps matches TRBD1 (5 bases). Trimming cost V 4 bases and J 2 bases, with 9 bases left between them. The V gene's germline CDR1 is SGHRS and CDR2 YFSETQ. This CDR3 has 13 residues. The CDR3 here is CASSPAGQETQYF. CDR3 DNA sequence: TGCGCCAGCAGCCCGGCAGGGCAAGAGACCCAGTACTTC.

In its sample, this clone was seen a few times. The genes are TRBV15 and TRBJ1-6; D is unclear. The V gene lost 4 bases and the J gene lost 0 bases, with 10 bases spanning the gap. There are 16 residues in the CDR3. CDR1 is LNHNV and CDR2 is YYDKDF in the germline V gene (reference sequence). The CDR3 DNA is TGTGCCACCAGCACCACACGCAGCTCCTATAATTCACCCCTCCACTTT. Its translation is CATSTTRSSYNSPLHF. Variable domain in full (rest from reference TRBV15 and TRBJ1-6): DAMVIQNPRYQVTQFGKPVTLSCSQTLNHNVMYWYQQKSSQAPKLLFHYYDKDFNNEADTPDNFQSRRPNTSFCFLDIRSPGLGDTAMYLCATSTTRSSYNSPLHFGNGTRLTVT.

The chain uses TRBV2 and TRBJ2-3; 8 bases fit TRBD1. The germline gives CDR1 SNHLY, CDR2 FYNNEI. The V gene end was trimmed by 7 bases and the J gene end by 3 bases; junction bases not matched to a gene: 9. This CDR3 is built from 15 residues. CDR3 protein: CASIRTGFLTDTQYF. The CDR3 DNA is TGTGCCAGCATTCGGACAGGGTTTTTGACAGATACGCAGTATTTT.

The rearrangement joins TRBV29-1 to TRBJ2-3, with TRBD2 matching 9 bases. CDR1 SQVTM and CDR2 ANQGSEA come from the germline V gene. Trimming cost V 3 bases and J 5 bases; bases outside gene matches: 3. This CDR3 contains 13 residues. CDR3 nucleotide sequence: TGCAGCGTTGAGGGTAGCGGGGGAGATACGCAGTATTTT. Protein: CSVEGSGGDTQYF.

The chain links TRBV7-3 to TRBJ1-1, with D unresolved. Germline V lookup: CDR1 SGHTA, CDR2 FQGTGA. The CDR3 has 13 residues. Trimming removed 5 bases at V and 0 bases at J, with 7 bases between. CDR3 in DNA: TGTGCCAGCAGCGAGTCAGTGAACACTGAAGCTTTCTTT. Translation: CASSESVNTEAFF.

The CDR3: CATSDPRVLAGSYNEQFF. The CDR3, as DNA: TGTGCCACCAGTGATCCGCGGGTCCTAGCGGGGTCCTACAATGAGCAGTTCTTC. This chain uses TRBV24-1 with TRBJ2-1, with 9 bases lining up with TRBD2. The CDR3 has 18 residues. V shed 3 bases and J 1 base; nucleotides not matched to a gene: 9. The V gene's germline CDR1 is KGHDR and CDR2 SFDVKD.

This clone has only one observation. This chain joins TRBV9 and TRBJ1-6; tentatively, D is TRBD1 (5 bases). This CDR3 comprises 14 residues. Germline CDR1 SGDLS, CDR2 YYNGEE. The V end lost 3 bases, the J end lost 7 bases, and 11 bases lay between the germline ends. The CDR3 protein is CASSGDGGNSPLHF. DNA of the CDR3: TGTGCCAGCAGCGGGGACGGAGGGAATTCACCCCTCCACTTT.

The chain joins TRBV7-8 to TRBJ2-7, with D uncertain. From germline, CDR1 is SGHVS and CDR2 FQNEAQ. Trimming took off 0 bases at V and 6 bases at J, with 9 bases between the two ends. CDR3 length: 13 residues. CDR3 in DNA: TGTGCCAGCAGCTTAGCGTCGGTTGGCGAGCAGTACGTC. The encoded protein is CASSLASVGEQYV.

The chain joins TRBV7-3 to TRBJ2-5, with TRBD2 identical over 11 bases. The V segment lost 4 bases and the J segment 5 bases; nucleotides outside the gene matches: 6. The germline V gene has CDR1 SGHTA and CDR2 FQGTGA. The CDR3 totals 15 residues. The CDR3 sequence: CASSSASGGLETQYF. CDR3 DNA sequence: TGTGCCAGCAGCTCGGCTAGCGGGGGGCTGGAGACCCAGTACTTC.

The rearrangement uses TRBV4-3 and TRBJ1-5; D remains unclear. Deletions cut 0 bases from V and 7 bases from J, with 7 bases between. Germline values: CDR1 LGHNA, CDR2 YSLEER. CDR3 size: 13 residues. CDR3: CASSQEEGQPQHF. CDR3 DNA: TGCGCCAGCAGCCAAGAGGAGGGCCAGCCCCAGCATTTT.

In DNA form, the CDR3 reads TGCGCCAGCAGCTCCTACCCCGGATCCACAGATACGCAGTATTTT. Protein product: CASSSYPGSTDTQYF. The V and J genes are TRBV5-1 and TRBJ2-3; D call uncertain. Germline V gives CDR1 SGHRS, CDR2 YFSETQ. The CDR3 length is 15 residues. Trimming removed 3 bases from V and 2 bases from J, with 13 bases in between.

The chain recombines TRBV30 with TRBJ2-6, with a tentative D call TRBD2 (5 bases). This CDR3 is built from 14 residues. Trimming cost V 3 bases and J 2 bases, with 8 bases left between them. CDR1 and CDR2 from the germline V gene are GTSNPN and SVGIG (reference sequence). CDR3 protein: CAWRRVAGANVLTF. The CDR3 nucleotides read TGTGCCTGGAGGAGGGTCGCTGGGGCCAACGTCCTGACTTTC.

The chain links TRBV18 to TRBJ1-2; tentative D call: TRBD1 (6 bases). Germline V gene sequence: CDR1 KGHSH, CDR2 LQKENI. V lost 3 bases and J lost 3, with 20 bases in between. The CDR3 contains 17 residues. The CDR3 DNA sequence: TGTGCCAGCTCACCGAGCCAACAGGGCTGGAACGACTATGGCTACACCTTC. Amino acids: CASSPSQQGWNDYGYTF.

V is TRBV2 and J is TRBJ2-3; 11 bases align to TRBD2. The germline CDR1 and CDR2 sequences are SNHLY and FYNNEI. Trimming took 7 bases from V and 2 from J; bases not matched to a gene: 20. The CDR3 covers 20 residues. Here the CDR3 DNA reads TGTGCCAGCAAGGTTGGGGGACCCACTCTTAGCGGGGGGGACACAGATACGCAGTATTTT. It specifies CASKVGGPTLSGGDTDTQYF.

The genes are TRBV7-2 and TRBJ2-3; D call uncertain. Trimming pared 1 base from V and 8 bases from J, leaving 16 bases between. CDR1 and CDR2 from the germline V gene are SGHTA and FQGNSA. CDR3 size: 15 residues. The CDR3: CASSLGEAHSGTQYF. DNA of the CDR3: TGTGCCAGCAGCTTAGGAGAGGCGCATTCCGGTACGCAGTATTTT. Combining the CDR3 with reference TRBV7-2 and TRBJ2-3 gives the whole variable domain GAGVSQSPSNKVTEKGKDVELRCDPISGHTALYWYRQSLGQGLEFLIYFQGNSAPDKSGLPSDRFSAERTGGSVSTLTIQRTQQEDSAVYLCASSLGEAHSGTQYFGPGTRLTVL.